This paragraph reports one TCR beta chain. From its re-call of the 5' RACE reads, TCRdb lists each CDR3 protein once, without DNA. The sample data list 300,000 to 450,000 distinct CDR3 sequences. This CDR3 is built from 15 residues. Germline V gene sequence: CDR1 SGHVS, CDR2 FNYEAQ. This sample was included in a study of monozygotic twins with inflammatory bowel disease. Specimen: blood. The chain recombines TRBV7-6 with TRBJ1-5; there is no DNA to check the TCRdb D call of TRBD1. The sequence was collected from a human donor with ulcerative colitis or Crohn's disease, or a healthy co-twin of an affected twin (not recorded which). CDR3 loop: CASSLTGGSGQPQHF.